This passage covers 3 T cell receptor beta chains from one sample sequenced in a study of blood T cells in healthy people across ages (dated by TCRdb to about 2015). The library relied on 5' RACE. Sequenced on an Illumina HiSeq 2500. A second about 7 to 11 cycle PCR used a sample-barcoded 5' primer and a J-beta primer mix. TCRdb itself trimmed the public reads at Q25 with fastp, ran MiXCR and retained productive beta chains. Entries that share a CDR3 protein sequence are merged under the most common genes and DNA. The sample profile shows approximately 780,000 distinct CDR3 sequences; around 25% of them were found once. Around 3% of the sample is taken by the ten largest. In addition, the sample was reused for a study of T cells of mothers and their children.

Sequencing was done on a sample of blood. All receptors derive from a boy between 10 and 17 years old in good health.

The DNA for the CDR3 is TGCGCCAGCAGCCAGTATTCCGGGATCCTTCAGTACTTC. It codes for CASSQYSGILQYF. The chain employs TRBV4-1 and TRBJ2-1, with D maybe TRBD2 (5 bases). TRBJ2-4 matches the DNA end more closely, so the J call is doubtful. The CDR3 sequence is 13 residues long. CDR1 is MGHRA and CDR2 is YSYEKL in the germline V gene.

This clonotype has only a few counts. The V and J genes are TRBV2 and TRBJ2-1; 8 bases agree with TRBD1. Germline V lookup: CDR1 SNHLY, CDR2 FYNNEI. The J segment lost 0 bases and the V segment lost 5 bases, leaving 3 bases of the junction unmatched. The CDR3 is made up of 15 amino acids. This CDR3 reads CASSYRGSSYNEQFF. Written as DNA, the CDR3 is TGTGCCAGCAGTTACAGGGGGAGCTCCTACAATGAGCAGTTCTTC.

Only a few counts were recorded for this clonotype. This may be a read error, as it is one base from a much larger clone. This chain connects TRBV4-2 to TRBJ2-7; 7 bases match TRBD1. After removal of 0 bases from V and 3 bases from J, the junction contained 8 bases not matched to a gene. The CDR3 consists of 16 residues. CDR1 LGHNA and CDR2 YNFKEQ come from the germline V gene. CDR3 sequence: CASSQDDGTEGYEQYF. DNA of the CDR3: TGTGCCAGCAGCCAAGATGACGGGACAGAGGGCTACGAGCAGTACTTC.